The 13 T cell receptor beta chains below come from one sample, sequenced in a study of blood T cell repertoires in COVID-19 (TCRdb year 2020). To prepare the library, the immunoSEQ multiplex PCR assay was applied. What TCRdb holds here is the immuneACCESS table cut down to in-frame rearrangements. Part of the clones is not present; checked against another copy, under half of the missing clones reflect an unresolved V gene, and the others are unexplained. Here the sample has 200,000 to 250,000 clones; over 75% occur a single time. The top ten hold approximately 7.2% of the sample. The sequencing input was PBMCs or T cells enriched from blood (not recorded which). Receptors were obtained from a man aged 30-40 years in a cohort exposed to, infected with or recovered from COVID-19 (not recorded which).

The V gene is TRBV6-1, the J gene TRBJ1-2, with 7 bases fitting TRBD1. CDR1 is MNHNS and CDR2 is SASEGT in the germline V gene. Germline trimming cut 1 base from V and 4 bases from J; bases unmatched to any gene: 0. This CDR3 has 13 amino acids. CDR3 region: CASSEDRGYGYTF. The CDR3 DNA reads as TGTGCCAGCAGTGAAGACAGGGGCTATGGCTACACCTTC.

This clone was seen just once. The CDR3 region has the DNA TGTGCCAGCAGCTTCAGGGCTACCTATGGCTACACCTTC. Translating gives CASSFRATYGYTF. This chain links TRBV5-8 with TRBJ1-2; tentatively, D is TRBD1 (5 bases). The germline gives CDR1 SGHTS, CDR2 YDEGEE. V lost 2 bases, J lost 4 bases, and 9 bases lay in between. The CDR3 totals 13 residues.

The chain employs TRBV2 and TRBJ1-3, with no clear D. The germline CDR1 and CDR2 sequences are SNHLY and FYNNEI. V lost 5 bases and J lost 0, with 14 bases in between. This CDR3 is 16 amino acids long. CDR3 DNA: TGTGCCAGCAGTTTCAACCCGGGTAGCTCTGGAAACACCATATATTTT. This sequence encodes CASSFNPGSSGNTIYF.

The chain carries TRBV5-6 and TRBJ1-2; tentative D call: TRBD1 (5 bases). The CDR3 has 13 amino acids. Deletions cut 4 bases from V and 10 bases from J, with 17 bases between. Germline V gene data show CDR1 as SGHDT and CDR2 as YYEEEE. The CDR3 loop is CASSLGQKGVYTF. In DNA form, the CDR3 reads TGTGCCAGCAGCCTTGGACAAAAGGGTGTCTACACCTTC.

The gene calls are TRBV7-8 and TRBJ2-7; possible D gene TRBD1, 7 bases. This CDR3 is built from 14 residues. Germline CDR1 SGHVS, CDR2 FQNEAQ. V dropped 1 base and J dropped 4 bases, with 11 bases sitting between them. CDR3 amino acids: CASSLGGTVYEQYF. Written as DNA, the CDR3 is TGTGCCAGCAGCTTAGGCGGGACAGTTTACGAGCAGTACTTC.

This chain uses TRBV4-1 with TRBJ2-1, with D possibly TRBD1 on 5 matching bases. Germline V gene sequence: CDR1 MGHRA, CDR2 YSYEKL. V lost 4 bases to trimming and J lost 6 bases, with 13 bases between them. There are 14 residues in the CDR3. This chain's CDR3 is CASSRQTGGNEQFF. In nucleotides, the CDR3 is TGCGCCAGCAGCCGACAGACCGGTGGCAATGAGCAGTTCTTC.

This clone was seen a few times. The chain employs TRBV28 and TRBJ2-7; tentatively, D is TRBD2 (5 bases). The CDR3 has 13 amino acids. Trimming shortened V by 5 bases and J by 5 bases, and 13 bases separated the two germline ends. CDR1 is MDHEN and CDR2 is SYDVKM in the germline V gene. The CDR3: CASSVPARDEQYF. The CDR3 coding sequence is TGTGCCAGCAGTGTCCCGGCGAGGGACGAGCAGTACTTC.

This clone was seen just once. The chain employs TRBV11-1 and TRBJ1-1, with D uncertain. With 5 bases removed from V and 3 bases from J, the gap between germline ends came to 4 bases. Looked up from germline, CDR1 is SGHAT and CDR2 is FQDESV (reference sequence). This CDR3 has 11 amino acids. This CDR3 reads CASSLDTEAFF. In DNA form, the CDR3 reads TGTGCCAGCAGCCTTGACACTGAAGCTTTCTTT.

This chain uses TRBV25-1 with TRBJ1-4; D is perhaps TRBD1 (5 bases). The length of the CDR3 is 14 residues. V gave up 3 bases and J gave up 7 bases, with 12 bases separating them. Germline V gene sequence: CDR1 MGHDK, CDR2 SYGVNS. The CDR3 sequence: CASSDGTWGEKLFF. Written as DNA, the CDR3 is TGTGCCAGCAGTGACGGGACTTGGGGTGAAAAACTGTTTTTT.

V usage is TRBV27 and J usage is TRBJ1-1, with 8 bases matching TRBD1. Germline CDR1 and CDR2: MNHEY and SMNVEV (reference sequence). V shed 5 bases, J shed 5 bases, and the junction held 7 bases outside the gene matches. The CDR3 has 14 residues. The CDR3 here is CASSTSGGSTEAFF. CDR3 nucleotide sequence: TGTGCCAGCAGTACGTCAGGGGGCTCAACTGAAGCTTTCTTT.

J is TRBJ2-7 and V is TRBV5-6; TRBD1 matches at 10 bases. V gave up 1 base and J gave up 2 bases; unmatched junction bases: 3. The CDR3 runs 15 residues. The germline V gene encodes CDR1 SGHDT and CDR2 YYEEEE. Here the CDR3 reads CASSLSGTGAYEQYF. CDR3 sequence (DNA): TGTGCCAGCAGCTTGAGTGGGACAGGGGCCTACGAGCAGTACTTC.

This CDR3 is CASSLSPQGGNTIYF. CDR3 nucleotides: TGTGCCAGCAGCTTATCTCCACAGGGAGGAAACACCATATATTTT. The chain joins TRBV11-2 to TRBJ1-3, with D possibly TRBD1 on 6 matching bases. The length of the CDR3 is 15 residues. Trimming pared 2 bases from V and 4 bases from J, leaving 12 bases between. The germline V gene encodes CDR1 SGHAT and CDR2 FQNNGV.

CDR3 loop: CASSLTGTAYGYTF. The CDR3 coding sequence is TGCGCCAGCAGCTTGACAGGGACGGCCTATGGCTACACCTTC. The J gene is TRBJ1-2, the V gene TRBV5-1, with a possible D match to TRBD1 (6 bases). V lost 1 base, J lost 4 bases, and 11 bases lay in between. This CDR3 is 14 amino acids long. Germline values: CDR1 SGHRS, CDR2 YFSETQ.